The 20 T cell receptor beta chains presented below share a single source sample, sequenced in a study of hypomethylating agent response in myelodysplastic syndrome. The protocol was immunoSEQ multiplex PCR, while the TCRdb copy is restricted to in-frame clones and leaves out a portion. The sample includes some 4,500 clones, approximately 80% of them seen just once. Here the sequenced sample was bone marrow, taken before or after starting hypomethylating agent treatment for myelodysplastic syndrome (not recorded which). These receptors were taken from a human donor with myelodysplastic syndrome.

This clone was detected only a few times. The V gene is TRBV30, the J gene TRBJ1-1; possibly TRBD1 for D (6 bases). Germline lookup yields CDR1 GTSNPN and CDR2 SVGIG (reference sequence). V was clipped by 5 bases and J by 5 bases, with 15 bases between them. This CDR3 comprises 13 residues. The DNA for the CDR3 is TGTGCCTGGGGCATGCTCCAGGGGACTGAAGCTTTCTTT. Its translation: CAWGMLQGTEAFF.

The table lists this clone with a count of one. The genes are TRBV29-1 and TRBJ2-4; D might be TRBD1 (6 bases). CDR3 length: 12 residues. The germline V and J ends were trimmed by 6 bases and 7 bases, with 13 bases remaining between them. Per the germline V gene, CDR1 is SQVTM and CDR2 is ANQGSEA. The CDR3: CSVTGQGNIQYF. CDR3 nucleotide sequence: TGCAGCGTAACGGGCCAGGGGAACATTCAGTACTTC.

The chain is built from TRBV6-6 and TRBJ1-2; no definite D call. Trimming took 4 bases from V and 8 from J, leaving 17 bases between them. The CDR3 consists of 14 residues. In germline, CDR1 is MNHNY, CDR2 SVGAGI (reference sequence). CDR3 coding DNA: TGTGCCAGCAGTTCCCGGGCAGAGTCGGAGGGCTACACCTTC. Translation: CASSSRAESEGYTF.

J is TRBJ2-7 and V is TRBV5-4; 9 nucleotides match TRBD1. The CDR3 runs 15 residues. Germline V CDR1 and CDR2: SGHNT, YYREEE (reference sequence). J gave up 5 bases and V 4 bases, and 10 bases lay outside the gene matches. CDR3 protein: CASSLQGASSHEQYV. CDR3 DNA sequence: TGTGCCAGCAGCCTACAGGGGGCGAGTTCCCACGAGCAGTACGTC.

The chain joins TRBV27 to TRBJ1-5, with 10 bases identical to TRBD1. Germline assignment: CDR1 MNHEY and CDR2 SMNVEV (reference sequence). The J segment lost 6 bases and the V segment lost 6 bases, leaving 5 bases of the junction unmatched. CDR3 length equals 14 residues. DNA for the CDR3: TGTGCCAGCAGCCATGGACAGGGGGTTCAGCCCCAGCATTTT. The encoded protein is CASSHGQGVQPQHF.

The rearrangement joins TRBV11-2 to TRBJ2-5, with D perhaps matching TRBD1 (7 bases). The CDR3 is made up of 17 amino acids. Germline V gene sequence: CDR1 SGHAT, CDR2 FQNNGV. V was shortened by 5 bases and J by 2 bases, with 21 bases between the two germline ends. As DNA, the CDR3 is TGTGCCAGCAGCGCCCACAGGGGACTCCAGGGGCAAGAGACCCAGTACTTC. Residues: CASSAHRGLQGQETQYF.

The chain links TRBV29-1 to TRBJ1-2, with 11 bases identical to TRBD1. This CDR3 region has 13 residues. J was trimmed by 3 bases and V by 7 bases; bases with no gene match: 4. The germline V gene encodes CDR1 SQVTM and CDR2 ANQGSEA. In DNA form, the CDR3 reads TGCAGCGGAGGACAGGGGGCGGACTATGGCTACACCTTC. Translated, it gives CSGGQGADYGYTF.

This clone was counted once. The chain employs TRBV29-1 and TRBJ2-3; D remains ambiguous. Germline values: CDR1 SQVTM, CDR2 ANQGSEA. V lost 7 bases and J 0 bases, leaving 2 bases between the germline ends. The CDR3 consists of 10 residues. The CDR3 bases are TGCAGCGCTAGCACAGATACGCAGTATTTT. This translates into CSASTDTQYF.

This clone was observed a handful of times. The chain joins TRBV6-1 to TRBJ2-7; D tentatively fits TRBD1 or TRBD2 (5 bases each). CDR1 is MNHNS, CDR2 SASEGT, per germline. Trimming removed 9 bases at V and 4 bases at J, with 10 bases between. This CDR3 has 11 amino acids. The CDR3 spells CASLEGYEQYV. Written as DNA, the CDR3 is TGTGCCAGTCTCGAGGGGTACGAGCAGTACGTC.

J is TRBJ1-3 and V is TRBV5-1; D gene uncertain. The V gene lost 0 bases and the J gene lost 4 bases, with 11 bases spanning the gap. The length of the CDR3 is 15 residues. Germline loops: CDR1 SGHRS, CDR2 YFSETQ. CDR3 sequence: CASSLGPGLGNTIYF. The DNA for the CDR3 is TGCGCCAGCAGCTTGGGGCCGGGATTGGGAAACACCATATATTTT.

This CDR3 is CASSLKQGARGYTF. The DNA of the CDR3 is TGTGCCAGCAGCTTGAAACAGGGGGCGAGGGGCTACACCTTC. The rearrangement links TRBV5-5 to TRBJ1-2, with 9 bases aligning to TRBD1. Trimming took 1 base from V and 8 from J; bases not matched to a gene: 6. Germline-derived CDR1 and CDR2 are SGHKS and YYEKEE (reference sequence). This CDR3 is built from 14 residues.

The sample holds one count of this clone. The chain links TRBV5-3 to TRBJ1-6, with D uncertain. TRBV5-3 carries the ORF label, with uncertain function. The CDR3 consists of 14 residues. Trimming took 1 base from V and 5 from J, leaving 7 bases between them. The CDR3 DNA follows: TGTGCCAGAAGCTTGTACAGCGATAATTCACCCCTCCACTTT. Its protein product is CARSLYSDNSPLHF.

V is TRBV5-1 and J is TRBJ1-3; D gene unclear. CDR3 size: 16 residues. The V end was cut by 4 bases, the J end by 4 bases, with 18 bases between. CDR1 is SGHRS, CDR2 YFSETQ, per germline. CDR3 DNA sequence: TGCGCCAGCAGCCTGGCCGGCAGTTCGTACGGAAACACCATATATTTT. It yields the protein CASSLAGSSYGNTIYF.

About this clone: Within the sample, other DNA sequences also encode this same CDR3. The chain recombines TRBV30 with TRBJ2-3; unclear D gene. V dropped 2 bases and J dropped 2 bases, with 14 bases sitting between them. CDR3 length: 15 residues. The germline V gene has CDR1 GTSNPN and CDR2 SVGIG (reference sequence). The CDR3 region is CAWSKRALFTDTQYF. CDR3 in DNA: TGTGCCTGGAGTAAGCGAGCGCTTTTCACAGATACGCAGTATTTT.

This clone was observed a handful of times. The rearrangement joins TRBV7-9 to TRBJ2-7; the match to TRBD1 covers 10 bases. The V segment lost 4 bases and the J segment 3 bases; nucleotides outside the gene matches: 6. The CDR3 runs 15 residues. Germline values: CDR1 SEHNR, CDR2 FQNEAQ (reference sequence). This CDR3 reads CASSSLRDRGYEQYF. The CDR3 coding sequence is TGTGCCAGCAGCTCGCTCCGGGACAGGGGCTACGAGCAGTACTTC.

The chain uses TRBV5-1 and TRBJ2-5, with D hard to call. The V end was cut by 5 bases, the J end by 4 bases, with 9 bases between. Germline assignment: CDR1 SGHRS and CDR2 YFSETQ. The CDR3 consists of 12 residues. The DNA of the CDR3 is TGCGCCAGCAGGGATAGCTCAGAGACCCAGTACTTC. Amino acids: CASRDSSETQYF. Complete variable domain (other parts from reference TRBV5-1 and TRBJ2-5): KAGVTQTPRYLIKTRGQQVTLSCSPISGHRSVSWYQQTPGQGLQFLFEYFSETQRNKGNFPGRFSGRQFSNSRSEMNVSTLELGDSALYLCASRDSSETQYFGPGTRLLVL.

The table lists this clone with a few counts. The chain combines TRBV6-6 with TRBJ1-5; the D is unclear. This CDR3 is 15 amino acids long. Trimming removed 5 bases at V and 0 bases at J, with 11 bases between. Germline CDR1 and CDR2: MNHNY and SVGAGI (reference sequence). CDR3 amino acids: CASSPTPGSNQPQHF. The CDR3 coding sequence is TGTGCCAGCAGTCCTACACCTGGTAGCAATCAGCCCCAGCATTTT.

The gene calls are TRBV2 and TRBJ2-3; the D gene is possibly TRBD2 (7 bases). The germline V gene has CDR1 SNHLY and CDR2 FYNNEI. The length of the CDR3 is 16 residues. With 2 bases removed from V and 0 bases from J, the gap between germline ends came to 12 bases. CDR3 nucleotide sequence: TGTGCCAGCAGTGAATTCGGGGGGCCTAGCACAGATACGCAGTATTTT. The encoded protein is CASSEFGGPSTDTQYF.

This sequence joins TRBV11-2 and TRBJ2-2, with TRBD2 as a possible D gene (5 bases). The V and J ends lost 3 bases and 7 bases respectively, with 18 bases between them. Germline-derived CDR1 and CDR2 are SGHAT and FQNNGV. The CDR3 loop spans 16 amino acids. Here the CDR3 reads CASSFEGWLVGGELFF. Here the CDR3 DNA reads TGTGCCAGCAGCTTCGAGGGCTGGCTGGTGGGCGGGGAGCTGTTTTTT.

This clone has a handful of counts. The chain is built from TRBV28 and TRBJ1-2, with D unresolved. From germline, CDR1 is MDHEN and CDR2 SYDVKM. There are 11 residues in the CDR3. The CDR3 reads CASRDGYGYTF. In nucleotides, the CDR3 is TGTGCTTCCCGCGACGGATATGGCTACACCTTC.